This entry lists 21 T cell receptor beta chains sequenced from one sample in a study of esophageal squamous cell carcinoma under preoperative chemotherapy. Time point denoted: before preoperative PTX-NDP chemotherapy. MiXCR, applied by TCRdb to the PCR reads, yields one record per CDR3 protein. The profile shows over 13,000 distinct CDR3 sequences, less than 65% of them singletons. The specimen was collected from a patient given preoperative chemotherapy. These receptors were obtained from a human donor with esophageal squamous cell carcinoma. The donor label of this sample is uncertain.

The chain combines TRBV7-6 with TRBJ2-3; a weak D match, TRBD2 (6 bases). The assigned J gene may be wrong: the sequence end matches TRBJ2-7 better. This CDR3 region has 16 residues. Germline-derived CDR1 and CDR2 are SGHVS and FNYEAQ. CDR3 sequence reads: CASAVDGGTGEDTQYF. Here the CDR3 DNA reads TGTGCCAGCGCGGTAGACGGGGGTACGGGGGAAGATACGCAGTACTTC.

A word on this clonotype: A read error may account for a junction end that differs from germline. The rearrangement joins TRBV6-1 to TRBJ2-4; D may correspond to TRBD1 or TRBD2 (5 bases each). CDR1 is MNHNS, CDR2 SASEGT, per germline. The length of the CDR3 is 16 residues. CDR3 protein: CASREGVQGPKDTQYF. The CDR3 nucleotides are TGTGCCAGCCGTGAAGGGGTGCAGGGACCCAAAGACACGCAGTATTTC.

The J gene is TRBJ2-1, the V gene TRBV7-2; TRBD2 matches 14 bases. The CDR3 loop spans 17 amino acids. The J segment lost 9 bases and the V segment lost 6 bases, leaving 13 bases of the junction unmatched. Germline CDR1 and CDR2: SGHTA and FQGNSA. CDR3: CASSKHGTSGRSGEQFF. The CDR3 DNA follows: TGTGCCAGCAGTAAACATGGGACTAGCGGGAGAAGTGGTGAGCAGTTCTTC. The entire variable domain, with the rest obtained from reference TRBV7-2 and TRBJ2-1, is as follows: GAGVSQSPSNKVTEKGKDVELRCDPISGHTALYWYRQSLGQGLEFLIYFQGNSAPDKSGLPSDRFSAERTGGSVSTLTIQRTQQEDSAVYLCASSKHGTSGRSGEQFFGPGTRLTVL.

This clonotype was recorded only once. In DNA form, the CDR3 reads TGTGCCAGCAGCTCTCCCGGGGAGCATCAGCCCCAGCATTTT. Amino acids: CASSSPGEHQPQHF. This rearrangement joins TRBV7-2 to TRBJ1-5, with D unclear. Germline V gene data show CDR1 as SGHTA and CDR2 as FQGNSA. Trimming took 4 bases from V and 5 from J, leaving 12 bases between them. The CDR3 spans 14 residues.

The chain joins TRBV6-2 or TRBV6-3 to TRBJ2-1, with D possibly being TRBD1 (5 bases). Gene TRBJ2-7 matches the end of the DNA better, so the J call may be wrong. The CDR3 contains 16 residues. Germline assignment: CDR1 MNHEY and CDR2 SVGEGT. In DNA, the CDR3 is TGTGCCAGCAGTTTCAATGACAGACAGATTTCCTACGAGCAGTACTTC. Translating it yields CASSFNDRQISYEQYF.

The chain has TRBV6-1 and TRBJ2-4; the D gene is possibly TRBD1 (5 bases). This CDR3 comprises 14 residues. Germline assignment: CDR1 MNHNS and CDR2 SASEGT. Trimming cost V 6 bases and J 13 bases, with 22 bases left between them. This chain's CDR3 is CASRPDSTYNEQYF. CDR3 sequence (DNA): TGTGCCAGCAGACCTGACAGCACCTACAATGAGCAGTACTTC.

V is TRBV6-5 and J is TRBJ2-1; D gene ambiguous. The DNA end lines up better with TRBJ2-7; the J call may be wrong. The CDR3 is made up of 13 amino acids. Germline values: CDR1 MNHEY, CDR2 SVGAGI. The CDR3 DNA reads as TGTGCCAGCAGTTACCAAAGAAACAATGAGCAGTACTTC. Translation: CASSYQRNNEQYF.

Turning to this clonotype: One end of the junction is discordant with germline, which a read error may explain. The V gene is TRBV10-3, the J gene TRBJ2-3, with D perhaps being TRBD1 or TRBD2 (6 bases each). Germline CDR1 and CDR2: ENHRY and SYGVKD. CDR3 length: 11 amino acids. CDR3 region: CGGGDTETQYF. In nucleotides, the CDR3 is TGTGGGGGCGGGGACACAGAGACGCAGTACTTT.

The chain couples TRBV7-6 to TRBJ2-5; D may be TRBD1 or TRBD2 (5 bases each). This CDR3 contains 13 residues. Germline CDR1 SGHVS, CDR2 FNYEAQ. The germline V and J ends were trimmed by 5 bases and 5 bases, with 12 bases remaining between them. CDR3 sequence reads: CASSKGELETQYF. The CDR3 nucleotides read TGTGCCAGCAGCAAAGGGGAGTTGGAGACCCAGTACTTC.

Turning to this clonotype: A junction boundary mismatches the germline segment, possibly from a read error. The chain recombines TRBV6-1 with TRBJ2-6, with D perhaps assigned TRBD1 or TRBD2 (7 bases each). This CDR3 has 14 residues. The V gene's germline CDR1 is MNHNS and CDR2 SASEGT. In DNA form, the CDR3 reads TGTGCCAGCAGTGCCTGGGCAGGGGGGGAGGCCCAGAATTTC. This sequence encodes CASSAWAGGEAQNF.

The chain carries TRBV12-3 or TRBV12-4 and TRBJ2-1, with D possibly TRBD1 on 5 matching bases. The DNA end is more similar to TRBJ2-7, so the J call may be wrong. The CDR3 covers 12 residues. CDR3 amino acids: CASSYSGLEQYF. The DNA for the CDR3 is TGTGCCAGCAGTTACTCAGGGCTAGAGCAGTACTTC.

The chain links TRBV6-1 to TRBJ2-4, with D possibly being TRBD1 or TRBD2 (5 bases each). The closer fit of TRBJ2-7 to the DNA end suggests the J call may be wrong. The CDR3 sequence is 12 residues long. Germline V gives CDR1 MNHNS, CDR2 SASEGT. CDR3 residues: CASSRDPGEQYF. The CDR3 DNA reads as TGTGCCAGCAGCAGGGACCCAGGCGAGCAGTACTTC.

The chain uses TRBV7-2 and TRBJ2-1; no clear D. With 4 bases removed from V and 7 bases from J, the gap between germline ends came to 17 bases. The CDR3 runs to 15 residues. CDR1 is SGHTA, CDR2 FQGNSA, per germline. Here the CDR3 DNA reads TGTGCCAGCAGCTCCGTAAGAGACCAAGGGAATGAGCAGTTCTTC. Its translation: CASSSVRDQGNEQFF.

Notes on this clonotype: At one end the junction does not follow the germline gene, possibly because of a read error. This chain links TRBV6-5 with TRBJ2-4; D is unclear. Germline V gene sequence: CDR1 MNHEY, CDR2 SVGAGI. The CDR3 sequence is 13 residues long. CDR3 nucleotide sequence: TGTGCCAGCAGTTGGGATGGGAAAAACATTCAGTATTTC. This translates into CASSWDGKNIQYF.

V usage is TRBV6-2 or TRBV6-3 and J usage is TRBJ2-3, with D perhaps matching TRBD2 (6 bases). The CDR3 sequence is 14 residues long. V was trimmed by 7 bases and J by 5 bases, leaving 16 bases between them. Germline V gene lookup returns CDR1 MNHEY and CDR2 SVGEGT. CDR3 loop: CASTPRLGGDTQYF. CDR3 DNA: TGTGCCAGCACCCCCCGACTAGGTGGAGATACGCAGTATTTT.

Notes on this clonotype: A junction end diverges from the germline sequence, so it may reflect a read error. The J gene is TRBJ2-3, the V gene TRBV6-1; unclear D gene. There are 14 residues in the CDR3. The V gene's germline CDR1 is MNHNS and CDR2 SASEGT. This CDR3 is CASSEAGGPDTQNF. DNA of the CDR3: TGTGCCAGCAGTGAAGCGGGTGGGCCAGATACGCAGAATTTT.

This clonotype was seen more than once but under ten times. V and J are TRBV6-1 and TRBJ1-2; D ambiguous. Germline V CDR1 and CDR2: MNHNS, SASEGT. V lost 1 base, J lost 4 bases, and 10 bases lay in between. The CDR3 contains 14 residues. Here the CDR3 DNA reads TGTGCCAGCAGTGAAGTTCGGGATTCCTATGGCTACACCTTC. Amino acid sequence: CASSEVRDSYGYTF.

Note on this clonotype: A junction end diverges from the germline sequence, so it may reflect a read error. V and J are TRBV6-1 and TRBJ2-3; maybe TRBD2 (7 bases). Germline values: CDR1 MNHNS, CDR2 SASEGT. The CDR3 totals 16 residues. The CDR3 reads CASREGGGPDADTQYF. The DNA of the CDR3 is TGTGCCAGCAGGGAGGGGGGGGGACCTGACGCAGATACGCAGTATTTC.

This clonotype has only one observation. The rearrangement joins TRBV9 to TRBJ2-1; D remains unclear. The J call may be mistaken, given a closer DNA end match to TRBJ2-5. The CDR3 is made up of 12 amino acids. The germline V gene encodes CDR1 SGDLS and CDR2 YYNGEE. The CDR3 sequence is CASSPPTETQYF. CDR3 in DNA: TGTGCCAGCAGCCCCCCGACAGAGACCCAGTACTTC.

The rearrangement uses TRBV10-3 and TRBJ2-4; 8 bases are shared with TRBD2. The CDR3 runs to 15 residues. The germline gives CDR1 ENHRY, CDR2 SYGVKD. The CDR3 protein is CGRVAGRGATNTQYF. CDR3 bases: TGTGGCCGCGTAGCGGGGCGGGGGGCCACAAACACGCAGTACTTC.

The chain recombines TRBV6-1 with TRBJ2-3; 9 bases agree with TRBD2. There are 16 residues in the CDR3. Germline CDR1 is MNHNS and CDR2 is SASEGT. V shed 6 bases and J 9 bases; nucleotides not matched to a gene: 16. CDR3 sequence (DNA): TGTGCCAGCAGGGCCCTAGGGGGGACTAGCAAAGAGACGCAGTATTTT. Protein sequence: CASRALGGTSKETQYF.